This T cell receptor beta chain comes out of a study of blood T cell repertoires in COVID-19. Assay used: immunoSEQ multiplex PCR; TCRdb lists only in-frame clones, some missing. The sample includes about 19,000 clones, roughly 87% seen only once; the top ten take about 8.5%. V lost 1 base, J lost 5 bases, and 9 bases lay in between. The CDR3 totals 14 residues. Germline CDR1 reads MGHDK; CDR2 reads SYGVNS. A single count supports this clone. The origin of this receptor is a human donor in a cohort sampled during active COVID-19. The donor label of this sample is uncertain. This chain uses TRBV25-1 with TRBJ1-5; no firm D call. The material sequenced was peripheral blood. CDR3 amino acids: CASSESWADQPQHF. The CDR3 bases are TGTGCCAGCAGTGAATCTTGGGCCGATCAGCCCCAGCATTTT.